This TCR beta chain was found in a study of CD8 T cells in Susac syndrome. Random-hexamer reverse transcription was applied to roughly 0.5 to 1 ug RNA. immunoSEQ multiplex PCR amplified TCR beta CDR3 across 54 Vbeta, 13 Jbeta. TCRdb fed the immunoSEQ multiplex PCR reads into MiXCR, producing one record per CDR3 protein. The sample yields 55,000 to 70,000 distinct CDR3 sequences, over 90% seen once. The sequenced target, TCR beta, came from blood CD8+ and CD4+ T cells. The controls were healthy donors who were matched for age and sex. The CD8+ and CD4+ T cells were negatively isolated, with the TEMRA cells enriched by FACS. Trimming removed 4 bases at V and 4 bases at J, with 12 bases between. The germline gives CDR1 LGHNA, CDR2 YNFKEQ. The CDR3 contains 14 residues.

The V call is TRBV4-2, the J call TRBJ2-3, with a weak D call TRBD1 (6 bases). This sequence was found in a human donor in good health. The sequenced material came from CD8+ T cells from PBMCs. CDR3: CASSPGAGADTQYF. DNA of the CDR3: TGTGCCAGCAGCCCTGGGGCAGGGGCAGATACGCAGTATTTT.